The 18 T cell receptor beta chains reported below all come from one sample, sequenced in a study of cytomegalovirus exposure and HLA in healthy donors. Both 60 Vbeta primers and 13 Jbeta primers went into the PCR. Profiling relied on immunoSEQ multiplex PCR, and the TCRdb table lists in-frame clones only, not all of them. In all, the sample yields around 140,000 clones. Material: PBMCs. The receptors stem from a woman aged 18 to 35 in good health and CMV-seronegative.

This CDR3 reads CASVPPFNTEAFF. CDR3 nucleotides: TGTGCTAGTGTCCCCCCCTTCAACACTGAAGCTTTCTTT. The chain joins TRBV12-5 to TRBJ1-1; D not certain. CDR1 is LGHNT, CDR2 FRNRAP, per germline. The germline V and J ends were trimmed by 7 bases and 2 bases, with 11 bases remaining between them. The CDR3 length is 13 residues.

This CDR3 is CASRTVRRNTGELFF. The CDR3 DNA follows: TGTGCCAGCAGGACAGTCCGTAGGAACACCGGGGAGCTGTTTTTT. This chain connects TRBV2 to TRBJ2-2; tentatively, D is TRBD1 (5 bases). Germline CDR1 is SNHLY and CDR2 is FYNNEI. The germline V and J ends were trimmed by 6 bases and 1 base, with 12 bases remaining between them. This CDR3 spans 15 amino acids.

The chain combines TRBV7-9 with TRBJ2-3, with 10 bases identical to TRBD2. V lost 4 bases, J lost 6 bases, and 7 bases stayed unmatched. Germline V gene lookup returns CDR1 SEHNR and CDR2 FQNEAQ (reference sequence). The CDR3 is 15 amino acids. CDR3 region: CASSSSGRGVDTQYF. The CDR3 DNA sequence: TGTGCCAGCAGCTCGAGCGGGAGGGGAGTGGATACGCAGTATTTT.

V is TRBV2 and J is TRBJ1-2; D is uncertain. The length of the CDR3 is 12 residues. The germline CDR1 and CDR2 sequences are SNHLY and FYNNEI. V lost 4 bases and J 8 bases, leaving 11 bases between the germline ends. The CDR3 loop is CASSGRLRGYTF. For the CDR3, the DNA is TGTGCCAGCAGTGGCAGGCTACGGGGCTACACCTTC.

V usage is TRBV27 and J usage is TRBJ2-1, with 8 bases fitting TRBD2. CDR1 is MNHEY and CDR2 is SMNVEV in the germline V gene (reference sequence). The CDR3 is made up of 17 amino acids. V shed 4 bases and J 12 bases; nucleotides not matched to a gene: 20. For the CDR3, the DNA is TGTGCCAGCAGTTCCCTGGGGGGTAGCGGGACGAAGGTAGGGCAGTTCTTC. Protein sequence: CASSSLGGSGTKVGQFF.

The chain has TRBV29-1 and TRBJ1-2; 7 bases agree with TRBD1. Germline V gives CDR1 SQVTM, CDR2 ANQGSEA. There are 13 residues in the CDR3. V gave up 6 bases and J gave up 3 bases; unmatched junction bases: 7. The CDR3 DNA sequence: TGCAGCGTCGATTGGACAGGACACTATGGCTACACCTTC. Translation: CSVDWTGHYGYTF.

This chain uses TRBV4-1 with TRBJ2-7; D unresolved. The CDR3 is 16 amino acids. V lost 0 bases and J 0 bases, leaving 12 bases between the germline ends. Germline V gene sequence: CDR1 MGHRA, CDR2 YSYEKL. The CDR3 DNA follows: TGCGCCAGCAGCCAAGATATCACTACGCACTCCTACGAGCAGTACTTC. As protein: CASSQDITTHSYEQYF.

The chain joins TRBV29-1 to TRBJ2-3, with 11 positions matching TRBD2. CDR3 length: 17 amino acids. Germline lookup yields CDR1 SQVTM and CDR2 ANQGSEA. Germline trimming cut 5 bases from V and 2 bases from J; bases unmatched to any gene: 12. In DNA form, the CDR3 reads TGCAGCGTTTTAGAACTAGCGGGAGCCGGAAACACAGATACGCAGTATTTT. This gives the protein CSVLELAGAGNTDTQYF.

The chain employs TRBV19 and TRBJ2-5, with TRBD2 as a possible D gene (6 bases). Trimming took 5 bases from V and 5 from J, leaving 15 bases between them. In germline, CDR1 is LNHDA, CDR2 SQIVND (reference sequence). CDR3 length: 14 residues. The CDR3 loop is CASSARGGRETQYF. The CDR3 DNA reads as TGTGCCAGTAGTGCGCGGGGAGGTAGGGAGACCCAGTACTTC.

The gene calls are TRBV7-9 and TRBJ1-2, with 8 bases matching TRBD1. Germline V gives CDR1 SEHNR, CDR2 FQNEAQ (reference sequence). The CDR3 has 16 amino acids. Trimming cost V 4 bases and J 5 bases; bases outside gene matches: 12. CDR3 sequence reads: CASSSSGGDRFYGYTF. CDR3 nucleotide sequence: TGTGCCAGCAGCTCCTCAGGGGGGGACAGGTTTTATGGCTACACCTTC.

As to this clone: Other DNA sequences in this specimen translate into the identical CDR3. The chain is built from TRBV11-2 and TRBJ1-1; D perhaps matches TRBD1 (6 bases). V shed 2 bases and J shed 8 bases, with 9 bases lying between them. Germline V gene data show CDR1 as SGHAT and CDR2 as FQNNGV. The CDR3 has 12 amino acids. The chain's CDR3 is CASSLTGSEAFF. The CDR3 bases are TGTGCCAGCAGCTTAACAGGGTCAGAAGCTTTCTTT.

The gene calls are TRBV6-5 and TRBJ1-1, with D possibly TRBD1 on 6 matching bases. This CDR3 contains 15 residues. Germline-derived CDR1 and CDR2 are MNHEY and SVGAGI. V gave up 0 bases and J gave up 1 base, with 9 bases separating them. Here the CDR3 reads CASSYSWDTNTEAFF. The CDR3 DNA sequence: TGTGCCAGCAGTTACTCGTGGGACACGAACACTGAAGCTTTCTTT.

The genes are TRBV30 and TRBJ1-2; no definite D call. Germline V gene lookup returns CDR1 GTSNPN and CDR2 SVGIG (reference sequence). The length of the CDR3 is 13 residues. Trimming cost V 3 bases and J 4 bases, with 12 bases left between them. The CDR3 loop reads CAWSHRSPYGYTF. As DNA, the CDR3 is TGTGCCTGGAGCCACCGGTCCCCCTATGGCTACACCTTC. The complete variable domain, with remaining parts taken from reference TRBV30 and TRBJ1-2, reads SQTIHQWPATLVQPVGSPLSLECTVEGTSNPNLYWYRQAAGRGLQLLFYSVGIGQISSEVPQNLSASRPQDRQFILSSKKLLLSDSGFYLCAWSHRSPYGYTFGSGTRLTVV.

This chain joins TRBV7-2 and TRBJ1-2; the D is unclear. The CDR3 is 13 residues long. Deletions cut 7 bases from V and 8 bases from J, with 17 bases between. Per the germline V gene, CDR1 is SGHTA and CDR2 is FQGNSA. The CDR3: CASTITEGRGYTF. As DNA, the CDR3 is TGTGCCAGCACCATTACCGAGGGTCGGGGCTACACCTTC.

V gene TRBV7-2 combines with J gene TRBJ1-3, with D perhaps TRBD1 (5 bases). V lost 1 base to trimming and J lost 0 bases, with 13 bases between them. The CDR3 spans 17 residues. Germline V gives CDR1 SGHTA, CDR2 FQGNSA. For the CDR3, the DNA is TGTGCCAGCAGCTTAGAGGGCAGGGTGGGCTCTGGAAACACCATATATTTT. This gives the protein CASSLEGRVGSGNTIYF.

This rearrangement joins TRBV28 to TRBJ1-1; D is undetermined. CDR1 and CDR2 from the germline V gene are MDHEN and SYDVKM. V dropped 5 bases and J dropped 2 bases, with 9 bases sitting between them. The CDR3 is made up of 13 amino acids. CDR3 residues: CASSLLYNTEAFF. The CDR3 nucleotides are TGTGCCAGCAGTCTACTATACAACACTGAAGCTTTCTTT.

The V and J genes are TRBV2 and TRBJ2-6; no clear D. Per the germline V gene, CDR1 is SNHLY and CDR2 is FYNNEI. The CDR3 runs to 17 residues. V lost 4 bases and J lost 0, with 13 bases in between. The CDR3 spells CASSGQNTRSGANVLTF. CDR3 sequence (DNA): TGTGCCAGCAGTGGGCAGAATACCCGCTCTGGGGCCAACGTCCTGACTTTC. The complete variable domain, with remaining parts taken from reference TRBV2 and TRBJ2-6, reads EPEVTQTPSHQVTQMGQEVILRCVPISNHLYFYWYRQILGQKVEFLVSFYNNEISEKSEIFDDQFSVERPDGSNFTLKIRSTKLEDSAMYFCASSGQNTRSGANVLTFGAGSRLTVL.

This chain links TRBV6-5 with TRBJ1-1, with D maybe TRBD1 (6 bases). CDR1 MNHEY and CDR2 SVGAGI come from the germline V gene. Trimming pared 8 bases from V and 5 bases from J, leaving 21 bases between. The CDR3 covers 15 residues. The CDR3 sequence is CASRLPGGRNTEAFF. In DNA, the CDR3 is TGTGCCAGCCGCTTGCCGGGGGGGCGCAATACTGAAGCTTTCTTT.